The 15 T cell receptor beta chains below all came from one sample that was sequenced in a study of untreated major depressive disorder. TCRdb's table, derived via immunoSEQ multiplex PCR, lists solely in-frame clones and lacks some. The sample lists some 21,000 clones, roughly nine tenths occurring once. What was sequenced was CD4+ T cells from PBMCs. These receptors were taken from a woman aged 40 to 50 in good health.

The sample holds a few counts of this clone. This chain links TRBV30 with TRBJ2-7; D is perhaps TRBD1 (6 bases). This CDR3 is 14 amino acids long. Germline-derived CDR1 and CDR2 are GTSNPN and SVGIG (reference sequence). The V and J ends lost 3 bases and 0 bases respectively, with 12 bases between them. DNA of the CDR3: TGTGCCTGGAGGAGGACAGACGCCTCCTACGAGCAGTACTTC. Translating gives CAWRRTDASYEQYF.

This clone was found once. This chain links TRBV5-4 with TRBJ2-2; the D gene is possibly TRBD1 (5 bases). V lost 4 bases to trimming and J lost 6 bases, with 13 bases between them. The CDR3 sequence is 14 residues long. CDR1 and CDR2 (germline): SGHNT, YYREEE (reference sequence). CDR3 bases: TGTGCCAGCAGCCTGCGGCAGGGCCCCGGGGAGCTGTTTTTT. It is translated as CASSLRQGPGELFF.

The chain uses TRBV10-3 and TRBJ2-1; perhaps TRBD1 as D (6 bases). The ends were cut back, 7 bases at V and 4 bases at J, with 11 bases in the middle. Germline V CDR1 and CDR2: ENHRY, SYGVKD. The CDR3 is 13 amino acids. As DNA, the CDR3 is TGTGCCATCAACAGGGAAGTTTACAATGAGCAGTTCTTC. Amino acid sequence: CAINREVYNEQFF.

The chain joins TRBV27 to TRBJ1-1; possibly TRBD1 for D (5 bases). V was shortened by 4 bases and J by 1 base, with 19 bases between the two germline ends. From germline, CDR1 is MNHEY and CDR2 SMNVEV (reference sequence). The CDR3 totals 17 residues. The DNA of the CDR3 is TGTGCCAGCAGTTACTCCGAACAGGCCCCGGGGAACACTGAAGCTTTCTTT. This encodes CASSYSEQAPGNTEAFF.

In DNA, the CDR3 is TGTGCCAGCAGCTTGGGAGGGGACGGAGGGCCTGAAGCTTTCTTT. This codes for CASSLGGDGGPEAFF. This sequence joins TRBV5-6 and TRBJ1-1; TRBD1 might be the D (5 bases). CDR1 and CDR2 (germline): SGHDT, YYEEEE. V gave up 0 bases and J gave up 6 bases, with 15 bases separating them. The CDR3 contains 15 residues.

This rearrangement joins TRBV5-1 to TRBJ1-2; D not certain. V lost 8 bases, J lost 8 bases, and 4 bases lay in between. This CDR3 contains 8 residues. Germline V gene lookup returns CDR1 SGHRS and CDR2 YFSETQ. CDR3 loop: CARSGYTF. CDR3 in DNA: TGCGCCAGGTCGGGCTACACCTTC.

This clone was counted once. The chain joins TRBV15 to TRBJ1-5, with D unresolved. The length of the CDR3 is 12 residues. V was cut by 0 bases and J by 10 bases, with 7 bases left in between. Per germline, CDR1 LNHNV and CDR2 YYDKDF (reference sequence). DNA of the CDR3: TGTGCCACCAGCAGAGATTCACAACCCCAGCATTTT. It encodes CATSRDSQPQHF.

This rearrangement joins TRBV2 to TRBJ1-5; no definite D call. Trimming shortened V by 4 bases and J by 4 bases, and 11 bases separated the two germline ends. CDR3 length equals 14 residues. The germline V gene has CDR1 SNHLY and CDR2 FYNNEI. The CDR3 nucleotides are TGTGCCAGCAGTGTGGAGGGCGATAATCAGCCCCAGCATTTT. It encodes CASSVEGDNQPQHF.

The chain combines TRBV19 with TRBJ1-5, with 9 bases matching TRBD1. This CDR3 comprises 15 residues. Germline values: CDR1 LNHDA, CDR2 SQIVND (reference sequence). The trim removed 5 bases at V and 7 bases at J, leaving 9 bases unmatched. The CDR3 region has the DNA TGTGCCAGTAGTGGGAGGGGGACAGGGCACCAGCCCCAGCATTTT. The encoded protein is CASSGRGTGHQPQHF. Together with reference TRBV19 and TRBJ1-5, the CDR3 gives the full variable domain: DGGITQSPKYLFRKEGQNVTLSCEQNLNHDAMYWYRQDPGQGLRLIYYSQIVNDFQKGDIAEGYSVSREKKESFPLTVTSAQKNPTAFYLCASSGRGTGHQPQHFGDGTRLSIL.

The rearrangement uses TRBV30 and TRBJ2-1; the D is unclear. V shed 3 bases and J shed 7 bases, with 10 bases lying between them. The CDR3 is 12 amino acids. Germline assignment: CDR1 GTSNPN and CDR2 SVGIG (reference sequence). CDR3 residues: CAWRSLGNEQFF. The DNA of the CDR3 is TGTGCCTGGAGATCTCTGGGAAATGAGCAGTTCTTC.

This clone occurred once. The V and J genes are TRBV30 and TRBJ2-1; D is undetermined. Per germline, CDR1 GTSNPN and CDR2 SVGIG (reference sequence). The CDR3 loop spans 15 amino acids. Trimming removed 4 bases from V and 5 bases from J, with 18 bases in between. As DNA, the CDR3 is TGTGCCTGGACTCCCGATGGCGCGACCAACAATGAGCAGTTCTTC. As protein: CAWTPDGATNNEQFF.

The J gene is TRBJ2-2, the V gene TRBV7-6, with 8 bases matching TRBD1. With 5 bases clipped from V and 3 bases from J, the junction kept 8 bases outside the gene matches. Germline V CDR1 and CDR2: SGHVS, FNYEAQ. The CDR3 is made up of 16 amino acids. The CDR3 spells CASSVNWDRHTGELFF. The CDR3 DNA reads TGTGCCAGCAGCGTAAACTGGGACAGGCACACCGGGGAGCTGTTTTTT. Full variable domain (rest looked up from reference TRBV7-6 and TRBJ2-2): GAGVSQSPRYKVTKRGQDVALRCDPISGHVSLYWYRQALGQGPEFLTYFNYEAQQDKSGLPNDRFSAERPEGSISTLTIQRTEQRDSAMYRCASSVNWDRHTGELFFGEGSRLTVL.

This clone was recorded a few times. The V call is TRBV21-1, the J call TRBJ2-7; TRBD1 reflects the table's D call only, with no check against the DNA. TRBV21-1 is a known pseudogene. This CDR3 region has 12 residues. CDR3 sequence (DNA): TGTGCCAGCAGCAAACATGGCTTGGAGCAGTACTTC. It codes for CASSKHGLEQYF.

The gene calls are TRBV30 and TRBJ2-2; maybe TRBD2 (5 bases). There are 12 residues in the CDR3. Trimming removed 4 bases from V and 8 bases from J, with 11 bases in between. The germline gives CDR1 GTSNPN, CDR2 SVGIG (reference sequence). The CDR3 nucleotides are TGTGCCTGGACAACCCGAGGGGGGGAGCTGTTTTTT. Its translation: CAWTTRGGELFF.

The V call is TRBV27, the J call TRBJ2-1; 10 bases are a match to TRBD2. Per the germline V gene, CDR1 is MNHEY and CDR2 is SMNVEV (reference sequence). CDR3 size: 17 residues. J was trimmed by 10 bases and V by 2 bases; bases with no gene match: 14. The CDR3 region is CASSLAAGGGVGREQFF. The CDR3 bases are TGTGCCAGCAGTTTAGCAGCGGGAGGGGGTGTCGGTCGGGAGCAGTTCTTC.